What follows describes a single T cell receptor beta chain. The source of the sample is a study of blood T cell repertoires in COVID-19. In the authors' workflow: Amplification of reference gene primers provided the estimated nucleated cell counts. Produced via immunoSEQ multiplex PCR; TCRdb's table is partial and in-frame only. The DNA was the basis for D and trimming; V, J and clone size are from that table. The sample contains about 180,000 clones, 70% to 80% of which appear only once. The CDR3 length is 15 residues. V was clipped by 3 bases and J by 1 base, with 12 bases between them. CDR1 MNHEY and CDR2 SMNVEV come from the germline V gene (reference sequence).

Material for sequencing was PBMCs or T cells enriched from blood (not recorded which). The rearrangement links TRBV27 to TRBJ2-5, with D possibly being TRBD2 (6 bases). This clonotype was sampled from a woman in her forties or fifties who had recovered from COVID-19. CDR3 residues: CASSLTWTTQETQYF. The CDR3 bases are TGTGCCAGCAGTTTGACCTGGACTACCCAAGAGACCCAGTACTTC.